The 8 T cell receptor beta chains presented below share a single source sample, sequenced in a study of T cell clones after liver transplantation. Method: immunoSEQ multiplex PCR; TCRdb's copy keeps in-frame clones and lacks some. The sample lists 93,000 or so clones, around four fifths occurring once. Sequencing used CD4+ T cells from blood, obtained around 44 months after liver transplant. The origin of the receptors is a human patient who received a liver transplant. A subset of T cells may come from the graft donor.

This clone was seen once. In DNA form, the CDR3 reads TGCGCCAGCAGCTTGCCCGGAGGACCCCAGCATTTT. It yields the protein CASSLPGGPQHF. The chain recombines TRBV5-1 with TRBJ1-5; D gene uncertain. The V end lost 1 base, the J end lost 10 bases, and 9 bases lay between the germline ends. There are 12 residues in the CDR3. Germline-derived CDR1 and CDR2 are SGHRS and YFSETQ. Variable domain in full (rest from reference TRBV5-1 and TRBJ1-5): KAGVTQTPRYLIKTRGQQVTLSCSPISGHRSVSWYQQTPGQGLQFLFEYFSETQRNKGNFPGRFSGRQFSNSRSEMNVSTLELGDSALYLCASSLPGGPQHFGDGTRLSIL.

The CDR3 DNA is TGTGCCAGCAGTTTATCGTCCCCGGATACGCAGTATTTT. Its protein product is CASSLSSPDTQYF. The J gene is TRBJ2-3, the V gene TRBV27; D gene unclear. The CDR3 is made up of 13 amino acids. V shed 0 bases and J shed 6 bases, with 7 bases lying between them. The germline CDR1 and CDR2 sequences are MNHEY and SMNVEV (reference sequence).

This clone has a single count. The chain is built from TRBV2 and TRBJ1-2; D gene uncertain. CDR1 is SNHLY, CDR2 FYNNEI, per germline. This CDR3 has 15 residues. V lost 3 bases, J lost 0 bases, and 11 bases lay in between. The CDR3 DNA reads TGTGCCAGCAGTGAGCTTCAATTAGCTAACTATGGCTACACCTTC. Translating gives CASSELQLANYGYTF.

The chain couples TRBV19 to TRBJ1-5; D gene ambiguous. This CDR3 spans 14 amino acids. Germline V gives CDR1 LNHDA, CDR2 SQIVND (reference sequence). V lost 1 base and J lost 4, with 8 bases in between. The CDR3 reads CASSIGHRNQPQHF. The CDR3 DNA sequence: TGTGCCAGTAGTATAGGACACCGTAATCAGCCCCAGCATTTT.

The chain is built from TRBV12-5 and TRBJ2-2; 9 positions agree with TRBD1. V lost 0 bases, J lost 0 bases, and 8 bases stayed unmatched. The CDR3 has 19 residues. Germline values: CDR1 LGHNT, CDR2 FRNRAP. The CDR3 spells CASGLVGTGLQPNTGELFF. The CDR3 DNA reads as TGTGCTAGTGGTTTGGTAGGGACAGGGCTTCAACCGAACACCGGGGAGCTGTTTTTT.

The CDR3 protein is CASSAQGDTGELFF. The CDR3 DNA reads as TGTGCCAGCAGCGCCCAGGGTGACACCGGGGAGCTGTTTTTT. The J gene is TRBJ2-2, the V gene TRBV9, with a weak D call TRBD1 (5 bases). This CDR3 contains 14 residues. V lost 3 bases to trimming and J lost 3 bases, with 9 bases between them. Germline CDR1 SGDLS, CDR2 YYNGEE.

The chain joins TRBV21-1 to TRBJ1-4; TRBD1, the D gene given by the table, was not confirmed from the DNA. TRBV21-1 represents a pseudogene. CDR3 size: 18 residues. This chain's CDR3 is CASSPTQDRDDWIEKLFF. CDR3 DNA sequence: TGTGCCAGCAGCCCTACTCAGGACAGGGACGATTGGATTGAAAAACTGTTTTTT.

The gene calls are TRBV5-1 and TRBJ1-6; D is unclear. Germline V gene data show CDR1 as SGHRS and CDR2 as YFSETQ. This CDR3 contains 16 residues. Trimming removed 6 bases at V and 0 bases at J, with 13 bases between. CDR3 residues: CASTPGDLSYNSPLHF. The DNA of the CDR3 is TGCGCCAGCACCCCCGGGGATCTCTCCTATAATTCACCCCTCCACTTT.